The sequence of this T cell receptor (beta chain) was determined in a study of T-cell memory formation after mild COVID-19. Study-level points and caveats: Chiefly within CM and EM were the contracting CD4+ clones; CD8+ ones were within EMRA.

V lost 0 bases, J lost 1 base, and 8 bases lay in between. This CDR3 has 14 amino acids. From germline, CDR1 is SGHRS and CDR2 YFSETQ. This clonotype was seen many times. No antigen is known for it. One entry per CDR3 protein results from TCRdb running MiXCR on the 5' RACE reads. The sample includes hundreds of thousands of distinct CDR3 sequences, less than 20% of them seen just once. Material for sequencing was PBMCs or a T cell subset sorted from them (not recorded which). This TCR was recovered from an adult woman who had mild COVID-19 (a few samples of this study predate the infection). Cell type and time point are not known. The chain carries TRBV5-1 and TRBJ2-7, with unresolved D. The CDR3 protein is CASSLAGRSYEQYF. The CDR3, as DNA: TGCGCCAGCAGCTTGGCGGGTCGATCCTACGAGCAGTACTTC.